This T cell receptor beta chain was sequenced for a study of T cells after yellow fever vaccination. V was shortened by 5 bases and J by 0 bases, with 16 bases between the two germline ends. This CDR3 spans 16 amino acids. Germline assignment: CDR1 LGHNA and CDR2 YNFKEQ. Using its own MiXCR run on the 5' RACE reads, TCRdb lists one record per CDR3 protein. The sample carries hundreds of thousands of distinct CDR3 sequences, approximately 12% recorded once. This receptor was identified in a man younger than 35 who received the YFV17D yellow fever vaccine. This specimen consisted of CD4+ T cells sorted from PBMCs, obtained 15 days after the yellow fever booster vaccination. The chain employs TRBV4-2 and TRBJ1-1; the D is unclear. CDR3 loop: CASSEMAQDMNTEAFF. The CDR3 region has the DNA TGTGCCAGCAGCGAAATGGCGCAGGATATGAACACTGAAGCTTTCTTT.